Given below is one TCR beta chain in context. Its antigen is not known. Here immunoSEQ multiplex PCR was the method, and the copy in TCRdb shows in-frame clones only, minus some. Among around 15,000 clones listed, over 75% were seen once. The sample originates from a study of OX40 agonist ivuxolimab in advanced cancers. Study background: Prior therapy, whether anti-PD-1, anti-PD-L1 or anti-CTLA-4, was allowed, and 30% to 40% had some.

General study findings and limits: Antigen specificity of clonally expanded peripheral T cells was not established. Expanded clones tended on average to be more numerous among CD8+ T cells than CD4+.

The source was CD4+ or CD8+ T cells sorted from blood, collected in a trial of the OX40 agonist ivuxolimab. The receptor comes from an adult with an advanced solid tumor such as melanoma, head and neck, liver or kidney cancer.

The CDR3 sequence is CASATGYEQYF. The CDR3 region has the DNA TGTGCCAGCGCCACAGGGTATGAGCAGTACTTC. The chain has TRBV27 and TRBJ2-7; tentative D call: TRBD1 (6 bases). The CDR3 spans 11 residues. V lost 8 bases and J lost 7, with 12 bases in between. Per germline, CDR1 MNHEY and CDR2 SMNVEV (reference sequence).